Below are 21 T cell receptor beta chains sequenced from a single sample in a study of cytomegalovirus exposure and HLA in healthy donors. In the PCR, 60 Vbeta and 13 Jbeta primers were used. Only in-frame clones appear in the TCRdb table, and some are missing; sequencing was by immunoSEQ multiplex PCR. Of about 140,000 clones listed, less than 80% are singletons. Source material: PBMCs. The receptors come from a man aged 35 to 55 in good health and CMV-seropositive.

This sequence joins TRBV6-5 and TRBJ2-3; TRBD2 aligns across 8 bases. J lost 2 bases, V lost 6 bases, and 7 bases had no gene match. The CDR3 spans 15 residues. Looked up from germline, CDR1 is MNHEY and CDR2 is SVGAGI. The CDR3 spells CASSQLAAYTDTQYF. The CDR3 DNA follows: TGTGCCAGCAGCCAACTAGCGGCCTACACAGATACGCAGTATTTT.

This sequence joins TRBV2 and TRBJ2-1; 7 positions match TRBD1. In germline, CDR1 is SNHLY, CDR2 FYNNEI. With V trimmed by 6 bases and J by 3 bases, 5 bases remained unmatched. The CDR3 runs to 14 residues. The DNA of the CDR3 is TGTGCCAGCAGCGCCAACAGGGGCTACAATGAGCAGTTCTTC. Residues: CASSANRGYNEQFF.

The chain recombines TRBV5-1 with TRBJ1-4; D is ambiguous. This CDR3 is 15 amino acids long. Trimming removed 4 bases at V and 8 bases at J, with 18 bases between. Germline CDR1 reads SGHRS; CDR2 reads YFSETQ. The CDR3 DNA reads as TGCGCCAGCAGCCCTGAGGATGCAACCTTAGAAAAACTGTTTTTT. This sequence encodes CASSPEDATLEKLFF.

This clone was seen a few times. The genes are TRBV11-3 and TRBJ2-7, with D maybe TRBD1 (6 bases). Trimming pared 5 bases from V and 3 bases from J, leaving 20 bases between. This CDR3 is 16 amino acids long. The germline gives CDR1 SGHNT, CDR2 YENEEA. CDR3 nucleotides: TGTGCCAGCAGCCCGGAAGATACAGGGTACCTCTACGAGCAGTACTTC. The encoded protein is CASSPEDTGYLYEQYF.

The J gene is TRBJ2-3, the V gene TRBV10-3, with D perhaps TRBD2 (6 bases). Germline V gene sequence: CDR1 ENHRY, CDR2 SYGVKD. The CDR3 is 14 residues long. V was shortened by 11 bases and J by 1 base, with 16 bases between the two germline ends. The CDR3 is CAVSGTGGTDTQYF. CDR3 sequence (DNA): TGTGCCGTTTCCGGGACGGGGGGCACAGATACGCAGTATTTT.

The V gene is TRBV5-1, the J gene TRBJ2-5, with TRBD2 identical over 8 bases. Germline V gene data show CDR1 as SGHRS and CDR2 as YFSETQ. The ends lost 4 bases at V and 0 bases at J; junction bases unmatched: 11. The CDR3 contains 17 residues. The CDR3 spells CASSPGALAGYQETQYF. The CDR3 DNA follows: TGCGCCAGCAGCCCCGGAGCGCTAGCGGGTTACCAAGAGACCCAGTACTTC.

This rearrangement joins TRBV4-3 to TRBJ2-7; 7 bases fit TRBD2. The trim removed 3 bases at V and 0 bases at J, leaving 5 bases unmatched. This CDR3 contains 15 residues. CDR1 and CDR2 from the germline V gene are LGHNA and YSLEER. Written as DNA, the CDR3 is TGCGCCAGCAGCCACACTAGCGCGAGCTCCTACGAGCAGTACTTC. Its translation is CASSHTSASSYEQYF.

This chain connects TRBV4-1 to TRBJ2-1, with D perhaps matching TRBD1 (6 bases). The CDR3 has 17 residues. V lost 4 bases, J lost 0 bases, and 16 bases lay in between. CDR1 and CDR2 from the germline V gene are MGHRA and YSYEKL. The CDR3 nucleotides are TGCGCCAGCAGCCTTAGTCAGGGGTCGAGCTCCTACAATGAGCAGTTCTTC. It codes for CASSLSQGSSSYNEQFF.

The CDR3, as DNA: TGTGCCAGCAGTTTAGCAGGGGGCGATCAGCCCCAGCATTTT. Its protein is CASSLAGGDQPQHF. J is TRBJ1-5 and V is TRBV6-1, with 8 positions matching TRBD1. Unmatched junction bases numbered 5, after V lost 5 bases and J lost 5 bases. The length of the CDR3 is 14 residues. The germline gives CDR1 MNHNS, CDR2 SASEGT.

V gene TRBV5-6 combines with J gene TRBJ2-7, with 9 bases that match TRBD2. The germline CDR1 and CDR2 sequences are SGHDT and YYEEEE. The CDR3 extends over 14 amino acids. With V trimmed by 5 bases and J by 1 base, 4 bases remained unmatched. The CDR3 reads CASSFSGSSYEQYF. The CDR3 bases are TGTGCCAGCAGTTTTAGCGGGAGTTCCTACGAGCAGTACTTC.

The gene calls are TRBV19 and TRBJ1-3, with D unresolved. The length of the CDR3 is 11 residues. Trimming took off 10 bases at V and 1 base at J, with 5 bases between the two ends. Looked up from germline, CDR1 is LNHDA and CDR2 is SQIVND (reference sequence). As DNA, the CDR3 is TGTGCCACCAGGTCTGGAAACACCATATATTTT. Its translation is CATRSGNTIYF. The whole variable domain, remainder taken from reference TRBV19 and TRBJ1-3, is DGGITQSPKYLFRKEGQNVTLSCEQNLNHDAMYWYRQDPGQGLRLIYYSQIVNDFQKGDIAEGYSVSREKKESFPLTVTSAQKNPTAFYLCATRSGNTIYFGEGSWLTVV.

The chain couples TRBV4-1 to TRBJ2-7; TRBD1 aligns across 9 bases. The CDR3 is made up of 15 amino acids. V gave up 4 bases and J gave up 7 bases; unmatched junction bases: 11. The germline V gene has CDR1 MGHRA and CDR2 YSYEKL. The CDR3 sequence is CASSRDRDRVEEQYF. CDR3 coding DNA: TGCGCCAGCAGCCGAGACCGGGACAGGGTAGAGGAGCAGTACTTC.

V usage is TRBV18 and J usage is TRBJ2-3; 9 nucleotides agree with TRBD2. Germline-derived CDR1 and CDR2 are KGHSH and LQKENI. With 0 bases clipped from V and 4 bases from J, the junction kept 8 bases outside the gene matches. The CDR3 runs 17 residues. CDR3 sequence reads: CASSPPSGGRGPDTQYF. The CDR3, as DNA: TGTGCCAGCTCACCACCGTCGGGCGGGAGGGGGCCAGATACGCAGTATTTT.

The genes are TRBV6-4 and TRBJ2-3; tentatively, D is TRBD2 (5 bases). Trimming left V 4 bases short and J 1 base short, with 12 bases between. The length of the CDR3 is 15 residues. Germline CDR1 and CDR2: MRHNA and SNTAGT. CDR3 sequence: CASSGSAGRTDTQYF. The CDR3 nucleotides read TGTGCCAGCAGTGGATCGGCGGGCCGCACAGATACGCAGTATTTT.

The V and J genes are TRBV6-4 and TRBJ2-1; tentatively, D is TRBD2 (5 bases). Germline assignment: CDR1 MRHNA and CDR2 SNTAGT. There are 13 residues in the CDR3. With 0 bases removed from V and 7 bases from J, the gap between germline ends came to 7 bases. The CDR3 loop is CASSDSRRNEQFF. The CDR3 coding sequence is TGTGCCAGCAGTGACTCTCGGAGGAATGAGCAGTTCTTC.

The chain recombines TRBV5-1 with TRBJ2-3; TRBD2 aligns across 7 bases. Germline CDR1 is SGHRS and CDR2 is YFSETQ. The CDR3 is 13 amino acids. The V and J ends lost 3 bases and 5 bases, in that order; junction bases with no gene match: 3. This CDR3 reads CASSSRTRDTQYF. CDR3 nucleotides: TGCGCCAGCAGCTCACGGACTAGAGATACGCAGTATTTT.

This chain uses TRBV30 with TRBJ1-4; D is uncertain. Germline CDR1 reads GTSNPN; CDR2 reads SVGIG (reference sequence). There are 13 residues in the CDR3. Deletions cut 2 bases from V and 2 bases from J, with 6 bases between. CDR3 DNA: TGTGCCTGGAGTTCGGGGACTAATGAAAAACTGTTTTTT. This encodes CAWSSGTNEKLFF.

The CDR3 spells CAILRGAEANYGYTF. The DNA for the CDR3 is TGTGCCATTTTACGGGGGGCCGAAGCTAACTATGGCTACACCTTC. The chain couples TRBV10-3 to TRBJ1-2, with D maybe TRBD1 (6 bases). CDR3 length: 15 amino acids. The V gene's germline CDR1 is ENHRY and CDR2 SYGVKD. V lost 9 bases, J lost 0 bases, and 17 bases lay in between.

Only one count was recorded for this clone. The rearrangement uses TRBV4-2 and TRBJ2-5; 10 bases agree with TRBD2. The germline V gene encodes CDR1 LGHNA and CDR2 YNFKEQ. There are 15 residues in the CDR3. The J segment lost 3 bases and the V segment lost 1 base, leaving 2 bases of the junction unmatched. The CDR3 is CASSQGGLAEETQYF. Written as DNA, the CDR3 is TGTGCCAGCAGCCAAGGAGGACTAGCGGAAGAGACCCAGTACTTC.

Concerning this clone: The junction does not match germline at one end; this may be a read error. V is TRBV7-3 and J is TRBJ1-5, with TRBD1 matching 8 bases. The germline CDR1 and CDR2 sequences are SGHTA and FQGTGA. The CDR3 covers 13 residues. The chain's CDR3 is CASSLTGGQPQHF. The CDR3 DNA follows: TGTGCCAGCAGTTTAACAGGGGGTCAGCCCCAGCATTTT.

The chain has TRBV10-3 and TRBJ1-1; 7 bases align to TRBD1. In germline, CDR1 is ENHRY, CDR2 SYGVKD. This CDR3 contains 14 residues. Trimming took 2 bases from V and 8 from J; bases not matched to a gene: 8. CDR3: CAISEPRMTGEAFF. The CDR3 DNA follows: TGTGCCATCAGTGAGCCGAGGATGACAGGGGAAGCTTTCTTT.